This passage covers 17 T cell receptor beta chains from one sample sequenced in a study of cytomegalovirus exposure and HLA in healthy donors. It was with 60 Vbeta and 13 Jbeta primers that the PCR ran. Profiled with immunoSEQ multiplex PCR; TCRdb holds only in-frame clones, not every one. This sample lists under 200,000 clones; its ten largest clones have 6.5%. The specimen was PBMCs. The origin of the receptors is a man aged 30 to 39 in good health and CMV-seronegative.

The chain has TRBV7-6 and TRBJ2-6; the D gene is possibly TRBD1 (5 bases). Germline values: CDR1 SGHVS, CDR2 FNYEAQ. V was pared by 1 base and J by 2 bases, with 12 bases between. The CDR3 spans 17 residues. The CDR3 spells CASSLEAGNAGANVLTF. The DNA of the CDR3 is TGTGCCAGCAGCTTAGAGGCAGGGAATGCTGGGGCCAACGTCCTGACTTTC.

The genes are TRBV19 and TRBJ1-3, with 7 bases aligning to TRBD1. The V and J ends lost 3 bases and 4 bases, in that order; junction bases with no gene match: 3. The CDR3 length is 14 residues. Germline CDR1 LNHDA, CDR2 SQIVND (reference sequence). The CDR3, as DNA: TGTGCCAGTAGTATCGACAGGGAAGGAAACACCATATATTTT. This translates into CASSIDREGNTIYF. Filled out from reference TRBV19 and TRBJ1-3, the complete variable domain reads DGGITQSPKYLFRKEGQNVTLSCEQNLNHDAMYWYRQDPGQGLRLIYYSQIVNDFQKGDIAEGYSVSREKKESFPLTVTSAQKNPTAFYLCASSIDREGNTIYFGEGSWLTVV.

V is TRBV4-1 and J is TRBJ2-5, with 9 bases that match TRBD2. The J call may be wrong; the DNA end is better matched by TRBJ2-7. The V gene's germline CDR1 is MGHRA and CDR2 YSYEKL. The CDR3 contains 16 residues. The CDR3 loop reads CASSPRPGLAGYEQYF. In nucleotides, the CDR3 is TGCGCCAGCAGCCCCCGACCGGGTCTAGCGGGGTACGAGCAGTACTTC.

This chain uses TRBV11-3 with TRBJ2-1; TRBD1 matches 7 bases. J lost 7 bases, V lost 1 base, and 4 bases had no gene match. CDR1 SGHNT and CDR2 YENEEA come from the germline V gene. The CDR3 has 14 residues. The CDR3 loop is CASSLGQQGNEQFF. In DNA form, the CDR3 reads TGTGCCAGCAGCTTAGGGCAACAGGGGAATGAGCAGTTCTTC.

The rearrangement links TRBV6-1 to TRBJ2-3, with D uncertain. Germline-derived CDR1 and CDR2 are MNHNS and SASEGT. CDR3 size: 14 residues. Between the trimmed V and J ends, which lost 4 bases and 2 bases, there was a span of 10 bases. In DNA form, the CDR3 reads TGTGCCAGCAGTGGATGGGCCTCCACAGATACGCAGTATTTT. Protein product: CASSGWASTDTQYF.

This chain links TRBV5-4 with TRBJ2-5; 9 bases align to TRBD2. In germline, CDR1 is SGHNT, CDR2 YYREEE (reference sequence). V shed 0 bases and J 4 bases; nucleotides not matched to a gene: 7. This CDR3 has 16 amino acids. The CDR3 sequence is CASSLASSGARETQYF. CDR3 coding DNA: TGTGCCAGCAGCTTGGCGTCTAGCGGGGCGCGAGAGACCCAGTACTTC.

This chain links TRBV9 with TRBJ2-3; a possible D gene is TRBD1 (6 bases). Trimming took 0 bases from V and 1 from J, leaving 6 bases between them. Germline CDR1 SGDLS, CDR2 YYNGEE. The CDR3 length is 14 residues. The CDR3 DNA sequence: TGTGCCAGCAGCGTAGACAGGGGCACAGATACGCAGTATTTT. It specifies CASSVDRGTDTQYF.

CDR3 amino acids: CASSDRGADIQYF. DNA of the CDR3: TGTGCCAGCAGTGACAGGGGTGCGGACATTCAGTACTTC. V and J are TRBV6-6 and TRBJ2-4; the match to TRBD1 covers 8 bases. Per germline, CDR1 MNHNY and CDR2 SVGAGI (reference sequence). CDR3 length equals 13 residues. The V and J ends lost 5 bases and 8 bases, in that order; junction bases with no gene match: 5.

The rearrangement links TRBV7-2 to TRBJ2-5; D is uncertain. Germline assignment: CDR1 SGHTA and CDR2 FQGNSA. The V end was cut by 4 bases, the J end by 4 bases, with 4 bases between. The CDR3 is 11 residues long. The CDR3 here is CASSSRETQYF. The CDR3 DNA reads TGTGCCAGCAGCTCCAGAGAGACCCAGTACTTC.

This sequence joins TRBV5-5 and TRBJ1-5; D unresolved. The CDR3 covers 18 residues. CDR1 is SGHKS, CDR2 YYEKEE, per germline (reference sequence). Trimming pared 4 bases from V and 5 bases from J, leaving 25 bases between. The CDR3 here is CASSVAEDGGLRYQPQHF. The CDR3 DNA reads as TGTGCCAGCAGCGTGGCGGAGGACGGTGGGCTTCGTTATCAGCCCCAGCATTTT.

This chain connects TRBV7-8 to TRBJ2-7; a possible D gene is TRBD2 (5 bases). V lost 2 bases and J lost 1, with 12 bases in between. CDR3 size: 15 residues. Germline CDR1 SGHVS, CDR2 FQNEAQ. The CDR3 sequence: CASSLRLAQSYEQYF. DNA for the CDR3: TGTGCCAGCAGCTTAAGGCTAGCCCAGTCCTACGAGCAGTACTTC.

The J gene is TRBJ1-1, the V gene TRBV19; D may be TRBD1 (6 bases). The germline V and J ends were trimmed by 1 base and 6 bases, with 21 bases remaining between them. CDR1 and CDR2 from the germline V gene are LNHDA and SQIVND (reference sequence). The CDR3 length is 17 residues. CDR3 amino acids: CASSIGPRQVKEPEAFF. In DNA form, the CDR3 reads TGTGCCAGTAGTATAGGCCCCAGACAGGTAAAGGAACCTGAAGCTTTCTTT.

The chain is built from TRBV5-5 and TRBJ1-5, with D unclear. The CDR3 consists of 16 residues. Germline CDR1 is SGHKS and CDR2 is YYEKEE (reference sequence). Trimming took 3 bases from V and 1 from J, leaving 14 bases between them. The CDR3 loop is CASSSLGAGSNQPQHF. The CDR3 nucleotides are TGTGCCAGCAGCTCCCTCGGTGCGGGGAGCAATCAGCCCCAGCATTTT.

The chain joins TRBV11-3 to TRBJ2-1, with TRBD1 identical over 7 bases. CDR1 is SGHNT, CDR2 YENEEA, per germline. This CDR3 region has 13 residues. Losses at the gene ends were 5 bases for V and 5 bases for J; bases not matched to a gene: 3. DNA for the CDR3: TGTGCCAGCAGCGTCGGACAGGACAATGAGCAGTTCTTC. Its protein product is CASSVGQDNEQFF.

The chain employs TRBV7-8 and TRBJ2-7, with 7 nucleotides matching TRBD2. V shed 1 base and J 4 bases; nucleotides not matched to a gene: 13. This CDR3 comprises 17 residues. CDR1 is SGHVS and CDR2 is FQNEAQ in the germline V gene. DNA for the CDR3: TGTGCCAGCAGCTTAGGAGCCGTGGGAGGGAGTTTTTACGAGCAGTACTTC. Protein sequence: CASSLGAVGGSFYEQYF. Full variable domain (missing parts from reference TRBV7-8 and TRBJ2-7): GAGVSQSPRYKVAKRGQDVALRCDPISGHVSLFWYQQALGQGPEFLTYFQNEAQLDKSGLPSDRFFAERPEGSVSTLKIQRTQQEDSAVYLCASSLGAVGGSFYEQYFGPGTRLTVT.

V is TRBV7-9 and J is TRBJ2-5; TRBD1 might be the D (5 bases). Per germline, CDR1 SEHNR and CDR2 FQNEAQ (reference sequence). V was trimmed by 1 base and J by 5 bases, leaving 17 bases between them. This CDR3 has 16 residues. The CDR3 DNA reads TGTGCCAGCAGCTTAGTAAAGTGGCAGCCAGGGGAGACCCAGTACTTC. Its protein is CASSLVKWQPGETQYF.

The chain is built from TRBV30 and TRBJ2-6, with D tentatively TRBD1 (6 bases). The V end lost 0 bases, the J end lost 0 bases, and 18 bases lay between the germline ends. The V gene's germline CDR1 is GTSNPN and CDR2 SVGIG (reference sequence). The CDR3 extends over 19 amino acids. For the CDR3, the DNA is TGTGCCTGGAGTGTACAACGACGGCAGGGGTCCTCTGGGGCCAACGTCCTGACTTTC. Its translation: CAWSVQRRQGSSGANVLTF.